Sequencing of this T cell receptor beta chain was carried out in a study of siplizumab effects on memory and regulatory T cells. Produced via immunoSEQ multiplex PCR; TCRdb's table is partial and in-frame only. The table shows 80,000 to 130,000 clones, with around 92% occurring only once. The V gene's germline CDR1 is LNHDA and CDR2 SQIVND (reference sequence). With 7 bases removed from V and 6 bases from J, the gap between germline ends came to 18 bases. CDR3 length equals 14 residues. The clonotype comes from a human donor in good health. Some clones in this sample may be carry-over from other donors' samples. The V and J genes are TRBV19 and TRBJ1-1; the D gene is possibly TRBD1 (6 bases). Sequencing was performed on CD4+ T cells sorted from blood. For the CDR3, the DNA is TGTGCCAGTACACCCGGGACAAAGAGTGCTGAAGCTTTCTTT. Its protein product is CASTPGTKSAEAFF.